This entry concerns a single T cell receptor (beta chain). Its antigen is unknown. This specimen comes from a study of shared clonotypes between healthy human individuals. Per the authors' pipeline: Junction-only immunoSEQ sequences carried no quality scores, so filtering differed. Only in-frame clones appear in the TCRdb table, and some are missing; sequencing was by immunoSEQ multiplex PCR. D and trimming come from the DNA, and the V and J calls and clone size come from that table. The sample has approximately 350,000 clones, around 96% seen once. Notes on the study in general: Though the depth was large, rarefaction showed that sorted-subset sequencing was incomplete. Sampling covered blood only; tissue repertoires likely differ. Represented genetic and exposure-history diversity was restricted by having few donors.

This sequence was found in a man in his thirties or forties in good health. The material sequenced was memory CD8+ T cells sorted from blood. Indicated subset: CD45RO+ cells pooled with CCR7-negative TemRA cells.

CDR3 in amino acids: CASSQGGGGSLLAKNIQYF. The CDR3 nucleotides are TGCGCCAGCAGCCAAGGGGGGGGAGGTAGCCTACTAGCCAAAAACATTCAGTACTTC. The rearrangement uses TRBV4-1 and TRBJ2-4; 7 bases agree with TRBD2. Germline CDR1 MGHRA, CDR2 YSYEKL. The CDR3 extends over 19 amino acids. After removal of 1 base from V and 0 bases from J, the junction contained 12 bases not matched to a gene.